The present TCR beta chain was sequenced within a study of cytomegalovirus exposure and HLA in healthy donors. The donors comprised healthy bone marrow donors. 60 Vbeta and 13 Jbeta primers were used in PCR. The assay was immunoSEQ multiplex PCR, and TCRdb's table has in-frame clones only and misses some. This sample yields fewer than 200,000 clones, of which around 76% are seen a single time; approximately 2% belongs to the top ten. This CDR3 has 13 amino acids. Sample: PBMCs. This sequence joins TRBV12-2 and TRBJ1-1; the table's D call, TRBD1, was not checked against the DNA. TRBV12-2 is marked as a pseudogene. The TCR sequence derives from a female donor in good health and CMV-seronegative. Here the CDR3 DNA reads TGTGCAAGTCGCCAGGGGGCTGGCACTGAAGCTTTCTTT. Its translation is CASRQGAGTEAFF.